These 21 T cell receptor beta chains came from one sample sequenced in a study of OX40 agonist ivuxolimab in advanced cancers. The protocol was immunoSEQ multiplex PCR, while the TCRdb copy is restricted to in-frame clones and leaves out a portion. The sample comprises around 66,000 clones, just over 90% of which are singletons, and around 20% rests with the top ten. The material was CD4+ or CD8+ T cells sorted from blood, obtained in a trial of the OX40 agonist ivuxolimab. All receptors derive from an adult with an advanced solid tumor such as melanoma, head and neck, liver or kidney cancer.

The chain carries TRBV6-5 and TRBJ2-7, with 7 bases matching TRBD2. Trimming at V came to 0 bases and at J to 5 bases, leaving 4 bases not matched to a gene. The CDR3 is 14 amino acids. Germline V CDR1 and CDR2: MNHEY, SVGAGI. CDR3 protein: CASSYSAGSDEQYF. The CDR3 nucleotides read TGTGCCAGCAGTTACTCAGCGGGGTCCGACGAGCAGTACTTC.

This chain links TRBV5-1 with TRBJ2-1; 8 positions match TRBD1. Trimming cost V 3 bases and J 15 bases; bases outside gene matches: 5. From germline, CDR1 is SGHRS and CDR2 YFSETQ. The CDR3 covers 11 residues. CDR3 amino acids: CASSSGQGRFF. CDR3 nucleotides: TGCGCCAGCAGCTCAGGACAGGGTAGGTTCTTC.

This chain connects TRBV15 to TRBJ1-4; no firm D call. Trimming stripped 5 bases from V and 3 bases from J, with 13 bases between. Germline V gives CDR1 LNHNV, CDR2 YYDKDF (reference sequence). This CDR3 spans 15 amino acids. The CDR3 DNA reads TGTGCCACCAGCCCCCTCACGGGGTCTAATGAAAAACTGTTTTTT. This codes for CATSPLTGSNEKLFF.

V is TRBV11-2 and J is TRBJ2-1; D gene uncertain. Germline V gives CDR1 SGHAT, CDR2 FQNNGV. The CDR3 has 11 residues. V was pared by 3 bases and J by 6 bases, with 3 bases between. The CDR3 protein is CASSFSNEQFF. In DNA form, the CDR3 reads TGTGCCAGCAGCTTCAGCAATGAGCAGTTCTTC.

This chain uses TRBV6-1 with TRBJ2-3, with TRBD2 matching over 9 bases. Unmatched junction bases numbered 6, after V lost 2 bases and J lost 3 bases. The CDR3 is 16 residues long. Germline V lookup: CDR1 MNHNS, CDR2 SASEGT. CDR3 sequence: CASSEMRGGLTDTQYF. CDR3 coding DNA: TGTGCCAGCAGTGAAATGCGGGGGGGCCTGACAGATACGCAGTATTTT.

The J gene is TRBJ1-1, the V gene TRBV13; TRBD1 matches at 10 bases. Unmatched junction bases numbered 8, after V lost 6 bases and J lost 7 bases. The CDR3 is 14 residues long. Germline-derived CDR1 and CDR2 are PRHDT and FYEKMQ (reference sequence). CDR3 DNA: TGTGCCAGCAGACGACAGGGGGCACTAGATGAAGCTTTCTTT. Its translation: CASRRQGALDEAFF.

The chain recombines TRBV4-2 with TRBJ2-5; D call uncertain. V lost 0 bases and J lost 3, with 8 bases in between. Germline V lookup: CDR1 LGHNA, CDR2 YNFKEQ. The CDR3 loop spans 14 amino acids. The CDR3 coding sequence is TGTGCCAGCAGCCAAGATCCGAACGAAGAGACCCAGTACTTC. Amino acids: CASSQDPNEETQYF.

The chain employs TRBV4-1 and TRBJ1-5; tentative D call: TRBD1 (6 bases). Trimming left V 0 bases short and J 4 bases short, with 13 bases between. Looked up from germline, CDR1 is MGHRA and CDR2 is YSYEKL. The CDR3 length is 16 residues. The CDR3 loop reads CASSQEGGRGNQPQHF. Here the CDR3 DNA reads TGCGCCAGCAGCCAAGAAGGGGGGAGAGGTAATCAGCCCCAGCATTTT.

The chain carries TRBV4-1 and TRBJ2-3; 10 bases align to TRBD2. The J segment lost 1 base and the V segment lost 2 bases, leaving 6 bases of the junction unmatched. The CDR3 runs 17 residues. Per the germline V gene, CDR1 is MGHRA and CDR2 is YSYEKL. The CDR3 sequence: CASSQSIAGGGTDTQYF. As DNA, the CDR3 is TGCGCCAGCAGCCAATCAATAGCGGGGGGCGGCACAGATACGCAGTATTTT.

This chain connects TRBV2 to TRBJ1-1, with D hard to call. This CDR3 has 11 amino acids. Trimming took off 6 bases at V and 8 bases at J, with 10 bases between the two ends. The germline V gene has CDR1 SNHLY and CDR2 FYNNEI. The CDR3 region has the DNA TGTGCCAGCAGCCAAATGGGCGAAGCTTTCTTT. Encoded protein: CASSQMGEAFF.

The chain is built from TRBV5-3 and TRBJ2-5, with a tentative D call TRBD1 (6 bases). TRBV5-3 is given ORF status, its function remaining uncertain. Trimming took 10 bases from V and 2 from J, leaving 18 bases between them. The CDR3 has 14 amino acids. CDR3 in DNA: TGTGCCCTTCATCCCGGGACACGACAAGAGACCCAGTACTTC. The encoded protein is CALHPGTRQETQYF.

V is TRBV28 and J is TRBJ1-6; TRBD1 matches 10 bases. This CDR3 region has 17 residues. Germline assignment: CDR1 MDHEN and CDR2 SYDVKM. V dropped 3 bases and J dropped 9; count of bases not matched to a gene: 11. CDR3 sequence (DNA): TGTGCCAGCAGTTTTTTCCCGGACAGGGGGAATGGTTCACCCCTCCACTTT. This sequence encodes CASSFFPDRGNGSPLHF.

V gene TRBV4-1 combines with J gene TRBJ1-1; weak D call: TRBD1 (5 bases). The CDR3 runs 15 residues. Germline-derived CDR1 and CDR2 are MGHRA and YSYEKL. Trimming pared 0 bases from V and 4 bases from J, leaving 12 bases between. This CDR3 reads CASSQEDLGRTEAFF. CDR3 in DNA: TGCGCCAGCAGCCAAGAAGATTTGGGGCGCACTGAAGCTTTCTTT.

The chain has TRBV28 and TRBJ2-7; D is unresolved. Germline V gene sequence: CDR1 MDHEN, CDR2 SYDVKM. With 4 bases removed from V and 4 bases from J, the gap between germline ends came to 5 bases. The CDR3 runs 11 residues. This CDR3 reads CASSSLYEQYF. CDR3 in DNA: TGTGCCAGCAGTTCTTTGTACGAGCAGTACTTC.

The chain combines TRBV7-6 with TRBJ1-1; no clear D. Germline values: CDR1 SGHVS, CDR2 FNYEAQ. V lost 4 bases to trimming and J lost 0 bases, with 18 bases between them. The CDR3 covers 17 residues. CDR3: CASSSPPDTVMNTEAFF. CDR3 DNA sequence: TGTGCCAGCAGCTCACCCCCCGACACTGTAATGAACACTGAAGCTTTCTTT.

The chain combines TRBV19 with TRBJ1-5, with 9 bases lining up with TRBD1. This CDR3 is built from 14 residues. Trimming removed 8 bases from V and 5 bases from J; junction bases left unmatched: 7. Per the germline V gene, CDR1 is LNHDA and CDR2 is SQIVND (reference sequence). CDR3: CASGDRGVYQPQHF. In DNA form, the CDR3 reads TGTGCCAGTGGAGACAGGGGGGTTTATCAGCCCCAGCATTTT.

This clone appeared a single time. CDR3 DNA: TGTGCCAGCAGCGTGGCGGGGCTGGCGAGCAATGAGCAGTTCTTC. This codes for CASSVAGLASNEQFF. The gene calls are TRBV9 and TRBJ2-1; D is possibly TRBD2 (6 bases). CDR1 is SGDLS and CDR2 is YYNGEE in the germline V gene. Trimming took 2 bases from V and 6 from J, leaving 15 bases between them. The CDR3 is made up of 15 amino acids. The full variable domain, its missing parts supplied by reference TRBV9 and TRBJ2-1, is DSGVTQTPKHLITATGQRVTLRCSPRSGDLSVYWYQQSLDQGLQFLIQYYNGEERAKGNILERFSAQQFPDLHSELNLSSLELGDSALYFCASSVAGLASNEQFFGPGTRLTVL.

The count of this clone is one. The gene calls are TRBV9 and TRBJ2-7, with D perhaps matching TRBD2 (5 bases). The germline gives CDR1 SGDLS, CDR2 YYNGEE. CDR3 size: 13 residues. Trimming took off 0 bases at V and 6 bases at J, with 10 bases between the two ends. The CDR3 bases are TGTGCCAGCAGCGTAGGTGGTGAGGGCGAGCAGTACTTC. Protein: CASSVGGEGEQYF. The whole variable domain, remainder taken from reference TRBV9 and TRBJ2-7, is DSGVTQTPKHLITATGQRVTLRCSPRSGDLSVYWYQQSLDQGLQFLIQYYNGEERAKGNILERFSAQQFPDLHSELNLSSLELGDSALYFCASSVGGEGEQYFGPGTRLTVT.

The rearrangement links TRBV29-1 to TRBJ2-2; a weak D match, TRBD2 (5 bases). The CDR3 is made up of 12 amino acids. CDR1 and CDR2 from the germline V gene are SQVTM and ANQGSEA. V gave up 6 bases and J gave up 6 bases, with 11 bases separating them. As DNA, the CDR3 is TGCAGCGTCCCCGGACTTCCCGGGGAGCTGTTTTTT. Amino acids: CSVPGLPGELFF.

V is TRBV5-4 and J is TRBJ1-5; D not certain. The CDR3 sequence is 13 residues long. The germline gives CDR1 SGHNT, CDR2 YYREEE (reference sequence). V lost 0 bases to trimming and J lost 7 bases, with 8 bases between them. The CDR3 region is CASSLEQAQPQHF. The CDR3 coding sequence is TGTGCCAGCAGCTTGGAGCAGGCGCAGCCCCAGCATTTT.

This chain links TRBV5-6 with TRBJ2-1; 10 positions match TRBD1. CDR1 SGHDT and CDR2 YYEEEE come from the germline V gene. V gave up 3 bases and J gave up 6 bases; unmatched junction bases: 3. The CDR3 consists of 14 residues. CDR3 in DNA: TGTGCCAGCAGCTGGGGGACAGGGGCCAATGAGCAGTTCTTC. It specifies CASSWGTGANEQFF.